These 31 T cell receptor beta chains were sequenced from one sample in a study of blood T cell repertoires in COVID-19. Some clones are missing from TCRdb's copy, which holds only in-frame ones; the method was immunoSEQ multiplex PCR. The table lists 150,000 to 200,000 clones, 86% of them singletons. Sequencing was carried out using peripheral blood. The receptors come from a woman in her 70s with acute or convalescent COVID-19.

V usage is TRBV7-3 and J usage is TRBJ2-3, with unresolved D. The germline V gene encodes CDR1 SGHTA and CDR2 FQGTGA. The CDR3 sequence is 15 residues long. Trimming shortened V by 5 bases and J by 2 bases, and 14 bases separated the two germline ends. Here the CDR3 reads CASSPPPPLTDTQYF. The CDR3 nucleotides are TGTGCCAGCAGCCCCCCCCCACCACTCACAGATACGCAGTATTTT. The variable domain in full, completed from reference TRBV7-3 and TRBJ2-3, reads GAGVSQTPSNKVTEKGKYVELRCDPISGHTALYWYRQSLGQGPEFLIYFQGTGAADDSGLPNDRFFAVRPEGSVSTLKIQRTERGDSAVYLCASSPPPPLTDTQYFGPGTRLTVL.

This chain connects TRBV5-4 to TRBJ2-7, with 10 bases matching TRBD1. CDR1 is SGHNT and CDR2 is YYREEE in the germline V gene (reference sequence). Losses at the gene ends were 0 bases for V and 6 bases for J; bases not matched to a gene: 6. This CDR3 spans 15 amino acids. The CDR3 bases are TGTGCCAGCAGCTTGGCGCGGGACAGGGGTGGCGAGCAGTACTTC. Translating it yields CASSLARDRGGEQYF.

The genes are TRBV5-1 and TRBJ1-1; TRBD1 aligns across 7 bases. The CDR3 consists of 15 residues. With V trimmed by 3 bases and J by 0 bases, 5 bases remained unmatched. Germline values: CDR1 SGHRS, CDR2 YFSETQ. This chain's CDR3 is CASSSPGTVNTEAFF. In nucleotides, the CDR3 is TGCGCCAGCAGCTCCCCCGGGACAGTGAACACTGAAGCTTTCTTT.

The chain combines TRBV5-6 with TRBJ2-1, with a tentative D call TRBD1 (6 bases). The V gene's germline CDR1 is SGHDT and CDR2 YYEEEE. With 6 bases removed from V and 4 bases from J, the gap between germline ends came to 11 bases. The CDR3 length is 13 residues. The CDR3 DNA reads TGTGCCAGCAACATACAGGGTTACAATGAGCAGTTCTTC. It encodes CASNIQGYNEQFF.

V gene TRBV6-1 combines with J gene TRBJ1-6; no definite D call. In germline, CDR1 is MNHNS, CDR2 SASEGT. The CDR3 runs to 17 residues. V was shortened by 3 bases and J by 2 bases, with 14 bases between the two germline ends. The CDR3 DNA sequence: TGTGCCAGCAGTGAGCCCCTGCGCATACCCTATAATTCACCCCTCCACTTT. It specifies CASSEPLRIPYNSPLHF.

The CDR3 DNA sequence: TGTGCCAGCAGCGCCACGGGGTTCACTGAAGCTTTCTTT. It codes for CASSATGFTEAFF. V is TRBV9 and J is TRBJ1-1; D uncertain. The length of the CDR3 is 13 residues. CDR1 is SGDLS and CDR2 is YYNGEE in the germline V gene. The germline V and J ends were trimmed by 3 bases and 4 bases, with 10 bases remaining between them.

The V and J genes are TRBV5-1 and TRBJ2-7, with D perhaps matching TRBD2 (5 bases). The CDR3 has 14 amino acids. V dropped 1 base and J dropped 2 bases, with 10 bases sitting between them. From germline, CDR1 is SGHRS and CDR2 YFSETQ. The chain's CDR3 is CASSLYPGTYEQYF. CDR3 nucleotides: TGCGCCAGCAGCTTGTATCCCGGGACCTACGAGCAGTACTTC.

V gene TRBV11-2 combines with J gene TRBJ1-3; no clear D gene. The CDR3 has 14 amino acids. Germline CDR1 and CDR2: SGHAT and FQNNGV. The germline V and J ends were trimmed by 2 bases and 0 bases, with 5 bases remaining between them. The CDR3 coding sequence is TGTGCCAGCAGCTTACCCAGCTCTGGAAACACCATATATTTT. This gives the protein CASSLPSSGNTIYF.

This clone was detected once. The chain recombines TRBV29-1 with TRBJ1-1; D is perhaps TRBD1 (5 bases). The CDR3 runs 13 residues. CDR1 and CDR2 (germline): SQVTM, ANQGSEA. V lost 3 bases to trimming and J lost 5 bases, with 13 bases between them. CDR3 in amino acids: CSVEPQGRTEAFF. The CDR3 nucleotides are TGCAGCGTTGAGCCTCAGGGCCGGACTGAAGCTTTCTTT. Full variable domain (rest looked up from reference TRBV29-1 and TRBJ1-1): SAVISQKPSRDICQRGTSLTIQCQVDSQVTMMFWYRQQPGQSLTLIATANQGSEATYESGFVIDKFPISRPNLTFSTLTVSNMSPEDSSIYLCSVEPQGRTEAFFGQGTRLTVV.

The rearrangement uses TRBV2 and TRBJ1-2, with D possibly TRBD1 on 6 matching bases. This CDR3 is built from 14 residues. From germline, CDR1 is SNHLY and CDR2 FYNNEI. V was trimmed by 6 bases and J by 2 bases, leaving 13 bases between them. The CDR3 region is CASSGGQFNYGYTF. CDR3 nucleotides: TGTGCCAGCAGCGGCGGACAGTTCAACTATGGCTACACCTTC. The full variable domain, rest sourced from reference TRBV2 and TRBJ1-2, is EPEVTQTPSHQVTQMGQEVILRCVPISNHLYFYWYRQILGQKVEFLVSFYNNEISEKSEIFDDQFSVERPDGSNFTLKIRSTKLEDSAMYFCASSGGQFNYGYTFGSGTRLTVV.

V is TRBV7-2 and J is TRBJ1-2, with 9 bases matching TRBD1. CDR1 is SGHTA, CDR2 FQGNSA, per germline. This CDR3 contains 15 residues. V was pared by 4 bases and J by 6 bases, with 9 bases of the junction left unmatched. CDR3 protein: CASSSPGTGRDGYTF. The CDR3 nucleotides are TGTGCCAGCAGCTCACCCGGGACAGGGAGGGATGGCTACACCTTC.

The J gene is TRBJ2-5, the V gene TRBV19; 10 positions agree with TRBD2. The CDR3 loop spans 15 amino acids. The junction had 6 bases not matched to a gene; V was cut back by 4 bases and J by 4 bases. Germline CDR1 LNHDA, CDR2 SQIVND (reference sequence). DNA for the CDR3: TGTGCCAGTAGTACTAGCGGGAGTCGAGGAGAGACCCAGTACTTC. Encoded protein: CASSTSGSRGETQYF.

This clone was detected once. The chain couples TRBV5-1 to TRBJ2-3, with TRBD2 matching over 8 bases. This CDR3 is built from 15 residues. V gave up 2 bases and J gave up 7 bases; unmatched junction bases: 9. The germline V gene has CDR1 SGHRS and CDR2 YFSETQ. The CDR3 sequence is CASSFGGGPSYTQYF. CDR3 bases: TGCGCCAGCAGCTTTGGCGGGGGGCCTTCCTATACGCAGTATTTT.

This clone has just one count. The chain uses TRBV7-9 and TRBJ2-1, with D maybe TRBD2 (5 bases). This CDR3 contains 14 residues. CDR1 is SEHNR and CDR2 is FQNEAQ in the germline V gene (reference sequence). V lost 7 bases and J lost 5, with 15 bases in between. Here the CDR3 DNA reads TGTGCCAGCACGCCACAGTCTAGCCACAATGAGCAGTTCTTC. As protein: CASTPQSSHNEQFF.

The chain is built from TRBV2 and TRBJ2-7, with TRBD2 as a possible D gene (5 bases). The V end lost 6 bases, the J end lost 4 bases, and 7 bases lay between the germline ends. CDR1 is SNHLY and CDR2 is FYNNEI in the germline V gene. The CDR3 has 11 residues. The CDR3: CASRWTYEQYF. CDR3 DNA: TGTGCCAGCAGGTGGACTTACGAGCAGTACTTC.

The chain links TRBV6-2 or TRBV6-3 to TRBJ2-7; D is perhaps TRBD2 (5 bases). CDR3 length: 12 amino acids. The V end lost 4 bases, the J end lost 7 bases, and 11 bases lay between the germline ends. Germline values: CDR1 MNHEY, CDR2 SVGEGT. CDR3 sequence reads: CASSLGAREQYF. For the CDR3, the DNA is TGTGCCAGCAGTTTGGGAGCGCGTGAGCAGTACTTC.

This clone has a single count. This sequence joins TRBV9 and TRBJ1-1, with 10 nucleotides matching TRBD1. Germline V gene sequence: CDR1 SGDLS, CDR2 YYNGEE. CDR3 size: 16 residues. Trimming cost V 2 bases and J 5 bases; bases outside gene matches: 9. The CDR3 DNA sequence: TGTGCCAGCAGCGTTGGACAGGGGGTGGGTGGGACTGAAGCTTTCTTT. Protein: CASSVGQGVGGTEAFF.

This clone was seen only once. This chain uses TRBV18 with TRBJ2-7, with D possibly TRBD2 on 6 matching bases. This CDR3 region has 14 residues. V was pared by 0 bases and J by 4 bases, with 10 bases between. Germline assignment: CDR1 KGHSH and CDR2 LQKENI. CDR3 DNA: TGTGCCAGCTCACCACCGGCAGGGAGGTACGAGCAGTACTTC. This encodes CASSPPAGRYEQYF.

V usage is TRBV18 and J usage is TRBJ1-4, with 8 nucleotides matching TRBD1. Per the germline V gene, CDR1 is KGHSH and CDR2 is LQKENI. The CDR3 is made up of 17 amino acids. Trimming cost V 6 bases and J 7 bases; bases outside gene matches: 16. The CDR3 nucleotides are TGTGCCAGCTCGGCCGGGACAGGTACCCCGAGGGGTGAAAAACTGTTTTTT. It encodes CASSAGTGTPRGEKLFF.

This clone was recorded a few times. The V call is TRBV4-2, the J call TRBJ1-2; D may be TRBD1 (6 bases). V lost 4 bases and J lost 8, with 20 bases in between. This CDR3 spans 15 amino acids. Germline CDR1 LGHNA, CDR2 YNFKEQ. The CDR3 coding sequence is TGTGCCAGCAGCCCAGAGGGGGGAAGGGTGCGGGGCTACACCTTC. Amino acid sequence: CASSPEGGRVRGYTF.

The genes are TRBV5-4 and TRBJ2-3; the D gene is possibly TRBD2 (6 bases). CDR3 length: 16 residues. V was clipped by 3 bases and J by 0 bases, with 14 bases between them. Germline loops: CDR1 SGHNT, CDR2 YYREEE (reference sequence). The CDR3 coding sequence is TGTGCCAGCAGCTCACCGGGACTCCCTAGCACAGATACGCAGTATTTT. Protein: CASSSPGLPSTDTQYF. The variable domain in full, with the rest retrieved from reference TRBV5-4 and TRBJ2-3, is ETGVTQSPTHLIKTRGQQVTLRCSSQSGHNTVSWYQQALGQGPQFIFQYYREEENGRGNFPPRFSGLQFPNYSSELNVNALELDDSALYLCASSSPGLPSTDTQYFGPGTRLTVL.

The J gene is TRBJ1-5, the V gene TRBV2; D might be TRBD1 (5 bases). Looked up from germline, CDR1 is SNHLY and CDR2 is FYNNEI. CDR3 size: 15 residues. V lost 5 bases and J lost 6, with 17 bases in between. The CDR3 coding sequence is TGTGCCAGCAGTTCGGGTCGGGGGGACGCTCAGCCCCAGCATTTT. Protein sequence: CASSSGRGDAQPQHF.

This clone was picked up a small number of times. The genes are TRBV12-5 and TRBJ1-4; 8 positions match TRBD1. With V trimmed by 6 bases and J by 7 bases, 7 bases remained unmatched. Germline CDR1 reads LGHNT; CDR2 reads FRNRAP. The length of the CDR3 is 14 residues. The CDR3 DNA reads TGTGCTAGTGGCCCGACAGGGGAGGGTGAAAAACTGTTTTTT. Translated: CASGPTGEGEKLFF.

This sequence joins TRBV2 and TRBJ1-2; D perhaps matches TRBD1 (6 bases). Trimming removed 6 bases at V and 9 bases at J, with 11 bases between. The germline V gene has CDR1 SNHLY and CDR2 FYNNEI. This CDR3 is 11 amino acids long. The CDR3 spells CASRNRDSYTF. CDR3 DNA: TGTGCCAGCAGGAACAGGGATAGCTACACCTTC.

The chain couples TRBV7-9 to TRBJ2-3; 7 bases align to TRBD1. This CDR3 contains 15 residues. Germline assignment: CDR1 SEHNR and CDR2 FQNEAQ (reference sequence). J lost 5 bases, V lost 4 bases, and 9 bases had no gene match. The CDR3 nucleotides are TGTGCCAGCAGCTCGACAGGGATGCGTGGAGATACGCAGTATTTT. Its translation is CASSSTGMRGDTQYF.

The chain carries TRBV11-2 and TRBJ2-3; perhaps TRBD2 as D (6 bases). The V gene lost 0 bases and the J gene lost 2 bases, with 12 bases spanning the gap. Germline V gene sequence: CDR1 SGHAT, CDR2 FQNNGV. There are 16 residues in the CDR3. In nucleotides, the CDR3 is TGTGCCAGCAGCTTAGATCTGGGGGGAATCACAGATACGCAGTATTTT. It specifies CASSLDLGGITDTQYF.

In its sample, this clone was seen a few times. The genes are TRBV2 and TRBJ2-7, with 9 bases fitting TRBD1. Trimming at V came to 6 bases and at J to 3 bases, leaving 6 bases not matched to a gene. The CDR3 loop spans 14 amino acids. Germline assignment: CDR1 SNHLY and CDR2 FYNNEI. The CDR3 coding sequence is TGTGCCAGCAGAGCCGGGACAGGGCGCTACGAGCAGTACTTC. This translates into CASRAGTGRYEQYF.

CDR3 sequence (DNA): TGTGCCAGCAGCAAAGTTTGGCTAGCGGAGACCTACGAGCAGTACTTC. It yields the protein CASSKVWLAETYEQYF. The rearrangement uses TRBV21-1 and TRBJ2-7; the tabulated D call, TRBD2, remains unverified against the DNA. TRBV21-1 is annotated as a pseudogene. This CDR3 is built from 16 residues.

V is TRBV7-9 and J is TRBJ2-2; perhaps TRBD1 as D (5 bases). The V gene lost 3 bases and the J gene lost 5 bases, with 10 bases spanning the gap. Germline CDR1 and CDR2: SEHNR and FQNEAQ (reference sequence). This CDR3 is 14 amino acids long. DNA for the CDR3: TGTGCCAGCAGCTTGCTAGGGGCGACCGGGGAGCTGTTTTTT. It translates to CASSLLGATGELFF. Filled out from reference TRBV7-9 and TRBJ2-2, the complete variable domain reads DTGVSQNPRHKITKRGQNVTFRCDPISEHNRLYWYRQTLGQGPEFLTYFQNEAQLEKSRLLSDRFSAERPKGSFSTLEIQRTEQGDSAMYLCASSLLGATGELFFGEGSRLTVL.

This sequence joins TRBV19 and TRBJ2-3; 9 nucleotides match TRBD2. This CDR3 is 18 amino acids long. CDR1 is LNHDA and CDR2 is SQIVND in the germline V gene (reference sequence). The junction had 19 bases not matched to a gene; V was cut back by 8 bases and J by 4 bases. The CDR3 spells CASSRPGGASGTADTQYF. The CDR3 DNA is TGTGCCAGTTCCCGTCCAGGGGGGGCTAGCGGGACGGCAGATACGCAGTATTTT. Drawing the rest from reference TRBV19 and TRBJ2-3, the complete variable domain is DGGITQSPKYLFRKEGQNVTLSCEQNLNHDAMYWYRQDPGQGLRLIYYSQIVNDFQKGDIAEGYSVSREKKESFPLTVTSAQKNPTAFYLCASSRPGGASGTADTQYFGPGTRLTVL.

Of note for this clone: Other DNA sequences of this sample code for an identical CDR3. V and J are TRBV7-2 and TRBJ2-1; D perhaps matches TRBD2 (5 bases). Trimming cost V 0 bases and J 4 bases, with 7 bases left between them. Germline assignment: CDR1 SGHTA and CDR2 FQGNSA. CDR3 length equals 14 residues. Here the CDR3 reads CASSLALGYNEQFF. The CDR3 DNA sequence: TGTGCCAGCAGCTTAGCACTAGGGTACAATGAGCAGTTCTTC.